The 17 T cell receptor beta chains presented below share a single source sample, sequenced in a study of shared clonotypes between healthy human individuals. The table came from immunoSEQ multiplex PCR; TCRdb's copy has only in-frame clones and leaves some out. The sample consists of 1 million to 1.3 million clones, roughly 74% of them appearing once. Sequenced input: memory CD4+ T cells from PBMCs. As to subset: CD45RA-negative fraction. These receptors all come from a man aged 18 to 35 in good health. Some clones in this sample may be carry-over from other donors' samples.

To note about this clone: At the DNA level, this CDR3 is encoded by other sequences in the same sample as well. Here the CDR3 reads CASSLETGSYEQYF. CDR3 bases: TGCGCCAGCAGCCTGGAGACAGGGAGTTACGAGCAGTACTTC. The V call is TRBV5-1, the J call TRBJ2-7; 7 positions agree with TRBD1. With V trimmed by 4 bases and J by 4 bases, 8 bases remained unmatched. This CDR3 spans 14 amino acids. Germline-derived CDR1 and CDR2 are SGHRS and YFSETQ.

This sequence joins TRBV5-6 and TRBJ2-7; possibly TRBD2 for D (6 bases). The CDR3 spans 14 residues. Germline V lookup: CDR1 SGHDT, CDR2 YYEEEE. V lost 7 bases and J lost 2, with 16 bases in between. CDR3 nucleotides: TGTGCCAGCCGCAGGCGGGGAGACGCCTACGAGCAGTACTTC. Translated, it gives CASRRRGDAYEQYF. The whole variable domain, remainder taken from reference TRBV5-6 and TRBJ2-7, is DAGVTQSPTHLIKTRGQQVTLRCSPKSGHDTVSWYQQALGQGPQFIFQYYEEEERQRGNFPDRFSGHQFPNYSSELNVNALLLGDSALYLCASRRRGDAYEQYFGPGTRLTVT.

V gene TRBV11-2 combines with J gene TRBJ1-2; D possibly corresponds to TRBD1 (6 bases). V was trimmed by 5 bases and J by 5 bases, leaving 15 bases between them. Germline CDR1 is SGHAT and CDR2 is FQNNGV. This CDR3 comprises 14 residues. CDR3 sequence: CASSPTTGFYGYTF. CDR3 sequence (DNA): TGTGCCAGCAGCCCAACGACAGGATTTTATGGCTACACCTTC.

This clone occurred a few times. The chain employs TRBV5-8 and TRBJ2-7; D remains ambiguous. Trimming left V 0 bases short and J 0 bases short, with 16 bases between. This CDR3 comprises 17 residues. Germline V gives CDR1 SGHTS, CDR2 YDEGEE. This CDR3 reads CASSLGLGRRFSYEQYF. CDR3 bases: TGTGCCAGCAGCTTGGGATTAGGTAGGCGCTTCTCCTACGAGCAGTACTTC.

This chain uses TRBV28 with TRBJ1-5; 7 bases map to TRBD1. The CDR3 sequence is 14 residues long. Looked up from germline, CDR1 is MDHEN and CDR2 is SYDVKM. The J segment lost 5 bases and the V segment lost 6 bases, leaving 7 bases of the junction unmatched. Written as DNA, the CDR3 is TGTGCCAGCAGGATCGGACAGGTCTATCAGCCCCAGCATTTT. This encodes CASRIGQVYQPQHF. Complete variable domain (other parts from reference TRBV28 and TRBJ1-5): DVKVTQSSRYLVKRTGEKVFLECVQDMDHENMFWYRQDPGLGLRLIYFSYDVKMKEKGDIPEGYSVSREKKERFSLILESASTNQTSMYLCASRIGQVYQPQHFGDGTRLSIL.

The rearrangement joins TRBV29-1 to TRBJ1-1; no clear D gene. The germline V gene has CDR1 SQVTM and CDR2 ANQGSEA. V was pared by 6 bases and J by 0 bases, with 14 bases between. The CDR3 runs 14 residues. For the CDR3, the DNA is TGCAGCGTCCGCTACAGTTTCATGAACACTGAAGCTTTCTTT. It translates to CSVRYSFMNTEAFF.

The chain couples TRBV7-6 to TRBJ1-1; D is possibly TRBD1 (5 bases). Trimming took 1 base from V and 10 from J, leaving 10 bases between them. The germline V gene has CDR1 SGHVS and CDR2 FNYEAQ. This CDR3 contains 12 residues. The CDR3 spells CASSLGTGGAFF. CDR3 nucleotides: TGTGCCAGCAGCTTAGGGACGGGGGGAGCTTTCTTT.

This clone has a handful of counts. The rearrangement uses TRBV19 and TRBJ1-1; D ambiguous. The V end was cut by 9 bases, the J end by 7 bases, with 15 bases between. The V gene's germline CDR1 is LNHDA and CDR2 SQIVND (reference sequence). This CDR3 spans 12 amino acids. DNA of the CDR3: TGTGCCAGCTATAGGCACTACGGTGAAGCTTTCTTT. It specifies CASYRHYGEAFF. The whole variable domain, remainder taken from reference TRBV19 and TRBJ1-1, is DGGITQSPKYLFRKEGQNVTLSCEQNLNHDAMYWYRQDPGQGLRLIYYSQIVNDFQKGDIAEGYSVSREKKESFPLTVTSAQKNPTAFYLCASYRHYGEAFFGQGTRLTVV.

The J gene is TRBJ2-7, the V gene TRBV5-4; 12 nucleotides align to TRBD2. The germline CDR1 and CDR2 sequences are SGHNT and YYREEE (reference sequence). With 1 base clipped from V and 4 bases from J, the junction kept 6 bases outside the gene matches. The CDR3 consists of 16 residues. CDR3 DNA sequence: TGTGCCAGCAGCTTGCTCTCGCTAGCGGGAGGGTACGAGCAGTACTTC. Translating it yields CASSLLSLAGGYEQYF.

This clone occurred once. For the CDR3, the DNA is TGTGCCAGCGCTCGGGGGGTATCCTACAATGAGCAGTTCTTC. Translated, it gives CASARGVSYNEQFF. The J gene is TRBJ2-1, the V gene TRBV28; 7 bases are shared with TRBD2. CDR1 and CDR2 from the germline V gene are MDHEN and SYDVKM. There are 14 residues in the CDR3. J lost 1 base, V lost 8 bases, and 5 bases had no gene match.

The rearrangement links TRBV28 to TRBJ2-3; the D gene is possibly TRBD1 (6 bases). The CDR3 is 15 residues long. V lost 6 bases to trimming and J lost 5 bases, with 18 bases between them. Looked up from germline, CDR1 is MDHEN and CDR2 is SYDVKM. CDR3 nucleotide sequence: TGTGCCAGCAGCCAACAGGGTTTTGTTCGAGATACGCAGTATTTT. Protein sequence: CASSQQGFVRDTQYF.

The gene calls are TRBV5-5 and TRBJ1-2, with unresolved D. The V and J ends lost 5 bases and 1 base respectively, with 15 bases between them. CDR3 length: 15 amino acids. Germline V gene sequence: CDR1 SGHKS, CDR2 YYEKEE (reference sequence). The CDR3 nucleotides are TGTGCCAGCAGTTTAAATCCCGGGCTTAACTATGGCTACACCTTC. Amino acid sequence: CASSLNPGLNYGYTF.

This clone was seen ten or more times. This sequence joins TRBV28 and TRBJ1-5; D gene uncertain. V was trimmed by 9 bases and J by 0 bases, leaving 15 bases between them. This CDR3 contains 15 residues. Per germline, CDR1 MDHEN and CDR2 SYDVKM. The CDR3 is CARTDVLYSNQPQHF. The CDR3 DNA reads TGTGCCAGGACGGACGTTTTGTATAGCAATCAGCCCCAGCATTTT.

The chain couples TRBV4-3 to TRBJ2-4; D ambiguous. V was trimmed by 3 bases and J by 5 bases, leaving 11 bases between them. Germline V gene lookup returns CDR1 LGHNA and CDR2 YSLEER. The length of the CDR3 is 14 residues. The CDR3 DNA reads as TGCGCCAGCAGCCATTCCTCCTTTGAAAACATTCAGTACTTC. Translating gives CASSHSSFENIQYF.

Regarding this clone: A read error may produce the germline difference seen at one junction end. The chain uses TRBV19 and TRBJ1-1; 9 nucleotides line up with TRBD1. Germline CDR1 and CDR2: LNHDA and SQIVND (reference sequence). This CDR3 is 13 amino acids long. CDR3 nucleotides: TGTGCGAGTAGGGGGACAGGGTCCACTGAAGCTTTCTTT. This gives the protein CASRGTGSTEAFF.

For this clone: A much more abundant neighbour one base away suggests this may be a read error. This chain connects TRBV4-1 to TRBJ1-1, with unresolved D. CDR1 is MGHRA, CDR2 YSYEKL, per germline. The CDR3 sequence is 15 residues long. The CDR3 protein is CAGSQGPLMNTEAFF. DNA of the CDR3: TGCGCCGGCAGCCAAGGGCCTCTCATGAACACTGAAGCTTTCTTT.

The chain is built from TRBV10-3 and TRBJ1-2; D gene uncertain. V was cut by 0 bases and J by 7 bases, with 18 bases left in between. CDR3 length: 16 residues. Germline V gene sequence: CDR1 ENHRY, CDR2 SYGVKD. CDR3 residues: CAISESASGDPPGYTF. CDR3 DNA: TGTGCCATCAGTGAGTCGGCGTCAGGCGATCCTCCTGGCTACACCTTC.